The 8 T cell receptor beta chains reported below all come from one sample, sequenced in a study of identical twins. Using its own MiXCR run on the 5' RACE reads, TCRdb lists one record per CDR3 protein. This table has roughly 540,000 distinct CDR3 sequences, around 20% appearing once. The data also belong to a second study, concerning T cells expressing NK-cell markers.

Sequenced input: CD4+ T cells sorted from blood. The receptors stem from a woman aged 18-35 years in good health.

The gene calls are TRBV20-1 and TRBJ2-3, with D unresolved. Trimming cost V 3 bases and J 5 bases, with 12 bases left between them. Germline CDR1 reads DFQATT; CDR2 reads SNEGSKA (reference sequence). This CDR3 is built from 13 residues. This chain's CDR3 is CSASFAKGDTQYF. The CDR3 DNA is TGCAGTGCTAGTTTTGCTAAAGGAGATACGCAGTATTTT.

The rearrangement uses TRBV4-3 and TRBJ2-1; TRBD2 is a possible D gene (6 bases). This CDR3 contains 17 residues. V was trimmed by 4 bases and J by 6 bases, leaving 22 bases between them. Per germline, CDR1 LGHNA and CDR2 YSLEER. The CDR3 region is CASSPHPYRERGNEQFF. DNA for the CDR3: TGCGCCAGCAGCCCCCACCCGTACCGGGAGCGAGGCAATGAGCAGTTCTTC.

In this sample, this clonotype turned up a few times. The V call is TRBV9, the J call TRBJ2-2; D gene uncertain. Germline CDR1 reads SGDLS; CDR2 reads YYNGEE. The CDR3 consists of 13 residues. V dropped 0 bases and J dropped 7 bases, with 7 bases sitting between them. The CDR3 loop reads CASSVVDGGELFF. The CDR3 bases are TGTGCCAGCAGCGTAGTGGATGGCGGGGAGCTGTTTTTT.

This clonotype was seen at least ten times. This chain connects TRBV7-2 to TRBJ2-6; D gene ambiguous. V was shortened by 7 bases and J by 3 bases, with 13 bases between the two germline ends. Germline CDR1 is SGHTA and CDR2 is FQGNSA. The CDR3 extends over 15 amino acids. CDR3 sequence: CASNWLSGGANVLTF. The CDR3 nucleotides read TGTGCCAGCAATTGGCTTTCCGGTGGGGCCAACGTCCTGACTTTC.

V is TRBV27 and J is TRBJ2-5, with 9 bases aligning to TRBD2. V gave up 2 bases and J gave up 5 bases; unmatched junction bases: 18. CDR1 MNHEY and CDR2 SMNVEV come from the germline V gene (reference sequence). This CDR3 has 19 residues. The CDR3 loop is CASSLTRRLGGRGMETQYF. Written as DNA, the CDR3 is TGTGCCAGCAGTTTAACGCGACGTCTTGGCGGGAGGGGAATGGAGACCCAGTACTTC.

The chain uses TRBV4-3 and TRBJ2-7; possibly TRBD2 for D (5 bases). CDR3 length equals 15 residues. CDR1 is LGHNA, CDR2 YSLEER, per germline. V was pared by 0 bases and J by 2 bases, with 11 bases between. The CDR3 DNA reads TGCGCCAGCAGCCAAGAACCAGCGGTGGCCTACGAGCAGTACTTC. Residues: CASSQEPAVAYEQYF.

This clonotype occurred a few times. The CDR3 here is CASSPPGTVFSYEQYF. The CDR3 DNA reads TGTGCCAGCAGCCCGCCAGGGACAGTATTCTCCTACGAGCAGTACTTC. This chain connects TRBV7-9 to TRBJ2-7; TRBD1 matches at 7 bases. CDR1 SEHNR and CDR2 FQNEAQ come from the germline V gene (reference sequence). Losses at the gene ends were 5 bases for V and 0 bases for J; bases not matched to a gene: 10. This CDR3 has 16 amino acids.

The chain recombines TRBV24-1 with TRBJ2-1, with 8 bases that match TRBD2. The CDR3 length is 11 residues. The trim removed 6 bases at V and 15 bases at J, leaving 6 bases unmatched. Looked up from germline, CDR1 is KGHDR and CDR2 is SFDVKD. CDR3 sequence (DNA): TGTGCCACCAGTCGCGGGGGGCAGTGGTTCTTC. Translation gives CATSRGGQWFF.